These 25 T cell receptor beta chains share one sample of origin, sequenced in a study of T cell changes during pregnancy in multiple sclerosis. TCRdb keeps only in-frame clones here, not all; method: immunoSEQ multiplex PCR. The sample has some 60,000 clones, over 80% seen once. The source was peripheral blood, collected in the second trimester of pregnancy. The receptor source for this set is a female donor in good health, enrolled as a control in a pregnancy study.

The rearrangement uses TRBV5-1 and TRBJ2-2; possibly TRBD1 for D (6 bases). The CDR3 totals 14 residues. V gave up 6 bases and J gave up 1 base, with 10 bases separating them. CDR1 is SGHRS, CDR2 YFSETQ, per germline. The CDR3 DNA sequence: TGCGCCAGCACACCGGGACAGAACACCGGGGAGCTGTTTTTT. This encodes CASTPGQNTGELFF.

V usage is TRBV5-1 and J usage is TRBJ2-3, with D possibly TRBD2 on 6 matching bases. Germline lookup yields CDR1 SGHRS and CDR2 YFSETQ. Trimming removed 0 bases at V and 0 bases at J, with 14 bases between. CDR3 length equals 17 residues. The CDR3 sequence is CASSLALGEASTDTQYF. DNA for the CDR3: TGCGCCAGCAGCTTGGCCCTAGGGGAGGCGAGCACAGATACGCAGTATTTT.

This chain connects TRBV6-1 to TRBJ2-1; the D gene is possibly TRBD1 (5 bases). CDR1 is MNHNS, CDR2 SASEGT, per germline. The CDR3 contains 17 residues. With 2 bases removed from V and 4 bases from J, the gap between germline ends came to 18 bases. CDR3 in DNA: TGTGCCAGCAGTGAATGGGCTTTGAGACAGACTTACAATGAGCAGTTCTTC. Protein sequence: CASSEWALRQTYNEQFF.

The chain recombines TRBV6-5 with TRBJ2-3, with D tentatively TRBD2 (5 bases). V gave up 0 bases and J gave up 1 base, with 5 bases separating them. Germline CDR1 reads MNHEY; CDR2 reads SVGAGI. The CDR3 extends over 14 amino acids. CDR3 protein: CASSYSGGTDTQYF. CDR3 nucleotides: TGTGCCAGCAGTTACTCCGGGGGCACAGATACGCAGTATTTT.

The chain couples TRBV19 to TRBJ1-1; D gene uncertain. The ends were cut back, 5 bases at V and 5 bases at J, with 18 bases in the middle. The V gene's germline CDR1 is LNHDA and CDR2 SQIVND (reference sequence). The CDR3 spans 15 residues. CDR3 amino acids: CASSSRTGMWTEAFF. The CDR3 DNA reads TGTGCCAGTAGTTCTCGGACGGGGATGTGGACTGAAGCTTTCTTT.

The chain carries TRBV27 and TRBJ2-2, with D maybe TRBD2 (6 bases). The CDR3 is 14 amino acids. CDR1 is MNHEY, CDR2 SMNVEV, per germline (reference sequence). V gave up 8 bases and J gave up 0 bases, with 10 bases separating them. This CDR3 reads CASATGANTGELFF. DNA for the CDR3: TGTGCCAGCGCTACGGGGGCGAACACCGGGGAGCTGTTTTTT.

V is TRBV28 and J is TRBJ2-7; TRBD1 matches 10 bases. The germline gives CDR1 MDHEN, CDR2 SYDVKM. This CDR3 has 13 residues. Unmatched junction bases numbered 6, after V lost 6 bases and J lost 7 bases. CDR3 sequence (DNA): TGTGCCAGCAGCCCGGGACAGGGGAGGGAGCAGTACTTC. Translated: CASSPGQGREQYF.

The CDR3 is CASSNRLAGGNEQFF. CDR3 in DNA: TGTGCCAGCAGCAACCGACTAGCGGGAGGCAATGAGCAGTTCTTC. The V gene is TRBV5-6, the J gene TRBJ2-1, with 13 bases lining up with TRBD2. The CDR3 loop spans 15 amino acids. Germline lookup yields CDR1 SGHDT and CDR2 YYEEEE. V gave up 4 bases and J gave up 6 bases; unmatched junction bases: 4.

V and J are TRBV12-5 and TRBJ2-2, with no clear D. Trimming removed 6 bases from V and 6 bases from J, with 8 bases in between. The CDR3 consists of 12 residues. Per germline, CDR1 LGHNT and CDR2 FRNRAP. The CDR3 protein is CASGSLAGELFF. The CDR3 bases are TGTGCTAGTGGCTCCCTCGCCGGGGAGCTGTTTTTT.

This rearrangement joins TRBV4-3 to TRBJ2-5, with D possibly matching TRBD1 (5 bases). CDR3 length: 13 residues. The V end was cut by 4 bases, the J end by 3 bases, with 9 bases between. Germline V gene data show CDR1 as LGHNA and CDR2 as YSLEER. CDR3 bases: TGCGCCAGCAGCCGCAGCAGGGAAGAGACCCAGTACTTC. It translates to CASSRSREETQYF.

This rearrangement joins TRBV27 to TRBJ2-2, with D unclear. The CDR3 runs 14 residues. Looked up from germline, CDR1 is MNHEY and CDR2 is SMNVEV (reference sequence). Trimming removed 0 bases at V and 8 bases at J, with 10 bases between. The CDR3 region is CASSLSPSSGELFF. The CDR3 nucleotides read TGTGCCAGCAGTTTATCCCCTAGTTCTGGGGAGCTGTTTTTT.

The chain recombines TRBV23-1 with TRBJ2-1; 10 nucleotides agree with TRBD1. TRBV23-1 falls under the ORF class, with uncertain function. This CDR3 spans 18 amino acids. J lost 6 bases, V lost 0 bases, and 11 bases had no gene match. The CDR3 nucleotides read TGCGCCAGCAGTCAATCTTCGGCCGGACAGGGGGATTGCAATGAGCAGTTCTTC. Protein sequence: CASSQSSAGQGDCNEQFF.

The chain uses TRBV15 and TRBJ2-1; 7 bases agree with TRBD2. Per germline, CDR1 LNHNV and CDR2 YYDKDF (reference sequence). The V gene end was trimmed by 9 bases and the J gene end by 7 bases; junction bases not matched to a gene: 12. The CDR3 has 14 amino acids. The CDR3 DNA sequence: TGTGCCACTGCGCGGGAGCTTTCAGGAAATGAGCAGTTCTTC. Its translation: CATARELSGNEQFF.

This chain joins TRBV28 and TRBJ2-7; the D is unclear. CDR1 is MDHEN and CDR2 is SYDVKM in the germline V gene. This CDR3 has 12 residues. The germline V and J ends were trimmed by 5 bases and 5 bases, with 10 bases remaining between them. The CDR3 spells CASSMDQDEQYF. The CDR3 DNA reads TGTGCCAGCAGTATGGATCAGGACGAGCAGTACTTC.

The CDR3 protein is CASSLCRLGANLHNEQFF. DNA of the CDR3: TGTGCCAGCAGTTTATGCAGATTAGGGGCGAACCTACACAATGAGCAGTTCTTC. The chain is built from TRBV28 and TRBJ2-1; tentatively, D is TRBD1 (5 bases). V lost 0 bases, J lost 5 bases, and 20 bases lay in between. The germline V gene encodes CDR1 MDHEN and CDR2 SYDVKM. The CDR3 runs to 18 residues.

The chain recombines TRBV2 with TRBJ2-7, with D possibly TRBD1 on 6 matching bases. The germline V gene encodes CDR1 SNHLY and CDR2 FYNNEI. CDR3 length equals 14 residues. V was clipped by 3 bases and J by 2 bases, with 11 bases between them. The chain's CDR3 is CASSDRPGAYEQYF. CDR3 nucleotides: TGTGCCAGCAGTGACCGACCAGGGGCCTACGAGCAGTACTTC. Variable domain in full (rest from reference TRBV2 and TRBJ2-7): EPEVTQTPSHQVTQMGQEVILRCVPISNHLYFYWYRQILGQKVEFLVSFYNNEISEKSEIFDDQFSVERPDGSNFTLKIRSTKLEDSAMYFCASSDRPGAYEQYFGPGTRLTVT.

The CDR3 sequence is CASSLRLAGGRSADTQYF. CDR3 nucleotide sequence: TGCGCCAGCAGCTTGAGACTAGCGGGGGGGCGGAGTGCAGATACGCAGTATTTT. The chain employs TRBV5-1 and TRBJ2-3; 14 nucleotides align to TRBD2. Per germline, CDR1 SGHRS and CDR2 YFSETQ. This CDR3 comprises 18 residues. The V gene end was trimmed by 1 base and the J gene end by 4 bases; junction bases not matched to a gene: 8.

This chain links TRBV15 with TRBJ2-3; D is ambiguous. The CDR3 length is 13 residues. In germline, CDR1 is LNHNV, CDR2 YYDKDF (reference sequence). V was shortened by 0 bases and J by 3 bases, with 4 bases between the two germline ends. The CDR3 sequence: CATSRDETDTQYF. In nucleotides, the CDR3 is TGTGCCACCAGCAGAGATGAGACAGATACGCAGTATTTT.

This chain links TRBV9 with TRBJ2-7; the D gene is possibly TRBD1 (5 bases). The CDR3 spans 16 residues. CDR1 and CDR2 from the germline V gene are SGDLS and YYNGEE. Trimming cost V 3 bases and J 5 bases, with 21 bases left between them. DNA of the CDR3: TGTGCCAGCAGCGCCGACTTAAGGGGCAGGGCGCACGAGCAGTACTTC. This translates into CASSADLRGRAHEQYF.

V and J are TRBV18 and TRBJ1-3, with TRBD1 identical over 8 bases. The V gene's germline CDR1 is KGHSH and CDR2 LQKENI. Trimming removed 0 bases from V and 6 bases from J; junction bases left unmatched: 4. The CDR3 spans 15 residues. CDR3 sequence (DNA): TGTGCCAGCTCACCACCCGGACAGGGAGTAAACACCATATATTTT. Its translation: CASSPPGQGVNTIYF.

The gene calls are TRBV4-2 and TRBJ1-3; 7 bases agree with TRBD1. The J segment lost 4 bases and the V segment lost 7 bases, leaving 13 bases of the junction unmatched. CDR1 and CDR2 (germline): LGHNA, YNFKEQ. The CDR3 contains 16 residues. The CDR3 DNA reads as TGTGCCAGCACCCATGAGGAACAGGGGTTCGGAAACACCATATATTTT. It encodes CASTHEEQGFGNTIYF.

The chain carries TRBV7-9 and TRBJ2-5; 11 bases agree with TRBD1. Losses at the gene ends were 6 bases for V and 1 base for J; bases not matched to a gene: 7. CDR1 is SEHNR, CDR2 FQNEAQ, per germline (reference sequence). This CDR3 spans 16 amino acids. The CDR3 DNA reads as TGTGCCAGCAGACCGGGACAGGGGGTTGGCCAAGAGACCCAGTACTTC. It yields the protein CASRPGQGVGQETQYF.

This clone appeared a single time. The V gene is TRBV9, the J gene TRBJ2-5; the match to TRBD2 covers 10 bases. The germline V gene encodes CDR1 SGDLS and CDR2 YYNGEE. V dropped 4 bases and J dropped 3; count of bases not matched to a gene: 12. CDR3 length: 17 amino acids. This chain's CDR3 is CASSLRGGTSGEETQYF. The CDR3 DNA sequence: TGTGCCAGCAGCCTCCGAGGGGGAACTAGCGGGGAAGAGACCCAGTACTTC.

The chain is built from TRBV6-1 and TRBJ2-5; D call uncertain. Between the trimmed V and J ends, which lost 1 base and 3 bases, there was a span of 3 bases. Germline V gene sequence: CDR1 MNHNS, CDR2 SASEGT. There are 12 residues in the CDR3. As DNA, the CDR3 is TGTGCCAGCAGTGAAGTCGAAGAGACCCAGTACTTC. This translates into CASSEVEETQYF.

The chain uses TRBV2 and TRBJ2-5; TRBD2 is a possible D gene (6 bases). Germline CDR1 and CDR2: SNHLY and FYNNEI. This CDR3 is built from 17 residues. Trimming took 8 bases from V and 4 from J, leaving 26 bases between them. CDR3 sequence reads: CASSTGNTWGVRETQYF. DNA for the CDR3: TGTGCCAGCTCAACTGGCAACACTTGGGGGGTGCGAGAGACCCAGTACTTC.